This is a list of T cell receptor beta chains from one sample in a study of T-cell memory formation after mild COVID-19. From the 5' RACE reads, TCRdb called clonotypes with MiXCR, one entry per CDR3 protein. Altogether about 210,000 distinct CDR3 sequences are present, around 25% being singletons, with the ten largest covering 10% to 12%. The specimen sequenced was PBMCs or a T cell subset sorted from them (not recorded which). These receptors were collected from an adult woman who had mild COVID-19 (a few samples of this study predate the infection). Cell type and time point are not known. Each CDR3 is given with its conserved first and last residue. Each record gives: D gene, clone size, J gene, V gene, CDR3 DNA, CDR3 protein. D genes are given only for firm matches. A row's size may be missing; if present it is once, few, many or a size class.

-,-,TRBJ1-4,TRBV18,TGTGCCAGCTCGCCCCAACCCAATGAAAAACTGTTTTTT,CASSPQPNEKLFF
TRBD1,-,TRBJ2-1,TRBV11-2,TGTGCCAGCAGCTTAAGGGGGCTTTCCAACTACAATGAGCAGTTCTTC,CASSLRGLSNYNEQFF
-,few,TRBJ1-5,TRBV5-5,TGTGCCAGCAGCTTCACCGCATTGCGTCTGCGCAATCAGCCCCAGCATTTT,CASSFTALRLRNQPQHF
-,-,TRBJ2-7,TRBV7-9,TGTGCCAGCAGCTTAGCGACGGTACTGAGCTACGAGCAGTACTTC,CASSLATVLSYEQYF
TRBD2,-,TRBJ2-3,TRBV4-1,TGCGCCAGCAGCCAAGATACTAGCGGGATCACAGATACGCAGTATTTT,CASSQDTSGITDTQYF
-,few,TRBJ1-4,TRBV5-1,TGCGCCAGCAGCCCCGGCGGGGGTATTGGTGAAAAACTGTTTTTT,CASSPGGGIGEKLFF
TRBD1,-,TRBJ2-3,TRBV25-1,TGTGCCAGCAGTGAAAGGGGGCTAGGAGATACGCAGTATTTT,CASSERGLGDTQYF
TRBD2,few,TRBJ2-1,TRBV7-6,TGTGCCAGCAGCTTAGCGCAGACGGGACTAGCGGGGGGAAGTGAGCAGTTCTTC,CASSLAQTGLAGGSEQFF
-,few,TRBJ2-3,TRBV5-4,TGTGCCAGCAGGTACGGAGGGCTAGCTACAGATACGCAGTATTTT,CASRYGGLATDTQYF
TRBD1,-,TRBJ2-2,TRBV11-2,TGTGCCAGCAGGACGACAGGGACGAACACCGGGGAGCTGTTTTTT,CASRTTGTNTGELFF
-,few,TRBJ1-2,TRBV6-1,TGTGCCAGCAGCTCACCCAAGGCCCGGGGCTACACCTTC,CASSSPKARGYTF
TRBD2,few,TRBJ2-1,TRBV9,TGTGCCAGCAGCGACGGGACTAGCAGGCACAATGAGCAGTTCTTC,CASSDGTSRHNEQFF
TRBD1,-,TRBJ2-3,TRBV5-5,TGTGCCAGCAGCTTGAGGGGGCAGGGATTAGATACGCAGTATTTT,CASSLRGQGLDTQYF
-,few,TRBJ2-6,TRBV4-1,TGCGCCAGCAGCCAAGCCCCACTTTGGGGCAGATCCTCTGGGGCCAACGTCCTGACTTTC,CASSQAPLWGRSSGANVLTF
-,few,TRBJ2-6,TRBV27,TGTGCCAGCAGTTTAAGGCCCTTAAGCTCTGGGGCCAACGTCCTGACTTTC,CASSLRPLSSGANVLTF
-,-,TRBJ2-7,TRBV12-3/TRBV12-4,TGTGCCAGCAGTTTATCGGCGGTCAGAGGGCACGAGCAGTACTTC,CASSLSAVRGHEQYF
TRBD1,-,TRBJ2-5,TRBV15,TGTGCCACCAGCTCCGGGACAGGGGGCTCGGAGACCCAGTACTTC,CATSSGTGGSETQYF
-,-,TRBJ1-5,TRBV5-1,TGCGCCAGCAGGGTGGGGGATCGAAGCAATCAGCCCCAGCATTTT,CASRVGDRSNQPQHF
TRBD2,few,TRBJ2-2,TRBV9,TGTGCCAGCAGCGTAGGCGGGGGGCACACCGGGGAGCTGTTTTTT,CASSVGGGHTGELFF
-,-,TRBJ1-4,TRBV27,TGTGCCAGCAGTTTCTCACGGACGGCAACTAATGAAAAACTGTTTTTT,CASSFSRTATNEKLFF
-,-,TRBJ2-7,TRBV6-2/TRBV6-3,TGTGCCAGCAGTTACGACCCTATCTCCTACGAGCAGTACTTC,CASSYDPISYEQYF
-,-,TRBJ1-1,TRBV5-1,TGCGCCAGCAGATGGCAGGGGAACACTGAAGCTTTCTTT,CASRWQGNTEAFF
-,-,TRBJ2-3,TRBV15,TGTGCCACCATCAGAGGGGAGGGGGAAGATACGCAGTATTTT,CATIRGEGEDTQYF
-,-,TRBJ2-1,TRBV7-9,TGTGCCAGCAGCTTAGACGGGGGTAATGATGTGCAGTTCTTC,CASSLDGGNDVQFF
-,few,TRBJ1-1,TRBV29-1,TGCAGCGCTGGCTTTACGAGGGCGAGTGGTAACACTGAAGCTTTCTTT,CSAGFTRASGNTEAFF
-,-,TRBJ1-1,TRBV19,TGTGCCAGTAGTAGGGAGAGGGTTGAGTTGAACACTGAAGCTTTCTTT,CASSRERVELNTEAFF
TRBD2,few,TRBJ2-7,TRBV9,TGTGCCAGCAGCGCGGATAGCGGGGGGGCGGTCGAGCAGTACTTC,CASSADSGGAVEQYF
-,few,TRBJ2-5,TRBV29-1,TGCAGCGTTGAAGAGGCTAGCGCGCCTCAGTGGACCCAGTACTTC,CSVEEASAPQWTQYF
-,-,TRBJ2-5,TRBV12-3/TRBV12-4,TGTGCCAGCAGTCAACGAGCGGGTTTACAAGAGACCCAGTACTTC,CASSQRAGLQETQYF
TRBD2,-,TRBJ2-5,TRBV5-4,TGTGCCAGCAGCTTGAATGCCGGGACTAGGCAAGAGACCCAGTACTTC,CASSLNAGTRQETQYF
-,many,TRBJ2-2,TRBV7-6,TGTGCCAGCACCTCGGCGAAGGCCGGGGAGCTGTTTTTT,CASTSAKAGELFF
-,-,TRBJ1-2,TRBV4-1,TGCGCCAGCAGCCAAGAGGTACTAAACTATGGCTACACCTTC,CASSQEVLNYGYTF
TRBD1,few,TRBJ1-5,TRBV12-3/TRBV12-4,TGTGCCAGTTCTACTGGACAGGGACCTAATCAGCCCCAGCATTTT,CASSTGQGPNQPQHF
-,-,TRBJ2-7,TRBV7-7,TGTGCTAGCAGTCCACACGGGCGGGACGAGCAGTACTTC,CASSPHGRDEQYF
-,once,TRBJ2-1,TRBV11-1,TGTGCCAGCAGCTCGACCTACAATGAGCAGTTCTTC,CASSSTYNEQFF
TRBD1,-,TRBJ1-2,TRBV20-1,TGCAGTGCTAGAGATTTGTCCCCCTACCGGGACAGGACTAACTATGGCTACACCTTC,CSARDLSPYRDRTNYGYTF
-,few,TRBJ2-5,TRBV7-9,TGTGCCAGCAGCTCAGAGGGGGGTACCCAGTACTTC,CASSSEGGTQYF
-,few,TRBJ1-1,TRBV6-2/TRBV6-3,TGTGCCAGCAGTTACTCGGAAGACGTTGAAGCTTTCTTT,CASSYSEDVEAFF
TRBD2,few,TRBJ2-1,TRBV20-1,TGCAGTGCTAGAGATCGGTTGGGCGGGACTAGCGGGGGCAGCTCCTACAATGAGCAGTTCTTC,CSARDRLGGTSGGSSYNEQFF
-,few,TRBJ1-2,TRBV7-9,TGTGCCAGCAGCAACATGACAGGCCTCTATGGCTACACCTTC,CASSNMTGLYGYTF
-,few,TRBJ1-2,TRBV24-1,TGTGCCACCAGTGACCACACCTATGGCTACACCTTC,CATSDHTYGYTF
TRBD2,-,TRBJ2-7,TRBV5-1,TGCGCCAGCAGCTTGGCCGGGACTAGCTGGGGCTACGAGCAGTACTTC,CASSLAGTSWGYEQYF
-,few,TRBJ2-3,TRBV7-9,TGTGCCAGCAGCGTAACCTCTACCACAGATACGCAGTATTTT,CASSVTSTTDTQYF
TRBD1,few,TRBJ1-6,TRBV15,TGTGCCACCAGCGGCCGGGACAGGGACTATAATTCACCCCTCCACTTT,CATSGRDRDYNSPLHF
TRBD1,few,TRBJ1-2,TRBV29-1,TGCAGCGTTGAGAGGGGACAGGGGAGCTATGGCTACACCTTC,CSVERGQGSYGYTF
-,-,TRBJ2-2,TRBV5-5,TGTGCCAGCAGGACACAGGGAAACACCGGGGAGCTGTTTTTT,CASRTQGNTGELFF
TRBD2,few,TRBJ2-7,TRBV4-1,TGCGCCAGCAGCCGAACTAGCGGGAGTACAAGCTGGCACGAGCAGTACTTC,CASSRTSGSTSWHEQYF
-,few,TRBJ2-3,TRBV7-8,TGTGCCAGCAGCTTGGTGGGACTCCTCCCCTCCACAGATACGCAGTATTTT,CASSLVGLLPSTDTQYF
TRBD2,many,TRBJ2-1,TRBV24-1,TGTGCCACCAGTAACTCCGGACTAGCGGGGGGGCAGTTCTTC,CATSNSGLAGGQFF
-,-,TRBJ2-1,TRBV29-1,TGCAGCGTTGCAGGGGTAGGGGAGCAGTTCTTC,CSVAGVGEQFF
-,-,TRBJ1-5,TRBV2,TGTGCCAGCAGTGCCGGACGTGGGAATCAGCCCCAGCATTTT,CASSAGRGNQPQHF
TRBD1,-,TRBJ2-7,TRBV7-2,TGTGCCAGCAGCAACACAGACAGGGGGAACACCTACGAGCAGTACTTC,CASSNTDRGNTYEQYF
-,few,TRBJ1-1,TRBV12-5,TGTGCTAGTGGTTTGGTCGGATTCGCGAACACTGAAGCTTTCTTT,CASGLVGFANTEAFF
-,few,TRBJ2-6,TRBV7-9,TGTGCCAGCAGCCTACCTAGTGAAGGTAGTGGGGCCAACGTCCTGACTTTC,CASSLPSEGSGANVLTF
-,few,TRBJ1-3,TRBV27,TGTGCCAGCAGCCGAGGGGGGACAACTTCTGGAAACACCATATATTTT,CASSRGGTTSGNTIYF
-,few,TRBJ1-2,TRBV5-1,TGCGCCAGCAGCCTACACTACAGGGCTTGGGATGGCTACACCTTC,CASSLHYRAWDGYTF
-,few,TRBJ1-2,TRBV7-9,TGTGCCAGCAGCTTAGCAGACAGGAACTATGGCTACACCTTC,CASSLADRNYGYTF